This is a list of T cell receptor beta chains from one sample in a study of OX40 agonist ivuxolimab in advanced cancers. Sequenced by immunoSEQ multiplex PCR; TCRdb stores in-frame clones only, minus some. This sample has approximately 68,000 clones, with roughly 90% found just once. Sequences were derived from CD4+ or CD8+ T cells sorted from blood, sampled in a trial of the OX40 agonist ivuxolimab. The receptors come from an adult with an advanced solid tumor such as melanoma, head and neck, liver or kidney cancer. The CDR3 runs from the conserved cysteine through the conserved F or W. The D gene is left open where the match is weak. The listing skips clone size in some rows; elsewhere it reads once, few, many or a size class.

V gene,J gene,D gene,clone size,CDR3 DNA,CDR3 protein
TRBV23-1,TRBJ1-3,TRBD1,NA,TGCGCCAGCAGTCAGTGGACAGGGGCGAGAGGAAACACCATATATTTT,CASSQWTGARGNTIYF
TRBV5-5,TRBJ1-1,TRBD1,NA,TGTGCCAGCAGCCCACTGGGACAGGGAAAAACTGAAGCTTTCTTT,CASSPLGQGKTEAFF
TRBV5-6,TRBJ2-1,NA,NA,TGTGCCAGCAGCTCCCTGGGAGTCGATTGGGGCGATGAGCAGTTCTTC,CASSSLGVDWGDEQFF
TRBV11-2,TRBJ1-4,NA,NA,TGTGCCAGCAGCTTAGCCCGGGGTACTAATGAAAAACTGTTTTTT,CASSLARGTNEKLFF
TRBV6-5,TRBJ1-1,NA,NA,TGTGCCAGCAGTTACTCGATCGTTGCCCGGAACACTGAAGCTTTCTTT,CASSYSIVARNTEAFF
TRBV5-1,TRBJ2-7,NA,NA,TGCGCCAGCAGCCCCTTGGGAAACGAGCAGTACTTC,CASSPLGNEQYF
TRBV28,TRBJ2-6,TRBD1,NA,TGTGCCAGCAGCCGGGGACAGGGGACGTCCGGGGCCAACGTCCTGACTTTC,CASSRGQGTSGANVLTF
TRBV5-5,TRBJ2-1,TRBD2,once,TGTGCCAGCAGCCAAACCACCTCTGGGGGGGTGCAGTTCTTC,CASSQTTSGGVQFF
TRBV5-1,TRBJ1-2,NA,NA,TGCGCCAGCAGCCCATCAGGGGACTATGGCTACACCTTC,CASSPSGDYGYTF
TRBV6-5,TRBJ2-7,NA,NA,TGTGCCAGCACCCAGACGGGGAGCTCCTACGAGCAGTACTTC,CASTQTGSSYEQYF
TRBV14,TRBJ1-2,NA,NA,TGTGCCAGCAGCCAAGGCCCGGGAGGCTACACCTTC,CASSQGPGGYTF
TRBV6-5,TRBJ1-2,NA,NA,TGTGCCAGCAGTTCTTCCCTGCCGGGCTACTTC,CASSSSLPGYF
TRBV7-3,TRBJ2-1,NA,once,TGTGCCAGCAGCCCCTGGGAAGGTGACTACAATGAGCAGTTCTTC,CASSPWEGDYNEQFF
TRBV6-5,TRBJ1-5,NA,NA,TGTGCCAGCAGTCCAGGGACGACTCAGCCCCAGCATTTT,CASSPGTTQPQHF
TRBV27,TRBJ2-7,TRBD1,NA,TGTGCCAGCAGTCCCCCGGGACAGATCTACGAGCAGTACTTC,CASSPPGQIYEQYF
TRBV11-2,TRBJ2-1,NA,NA,TGTGCCAGCAGCTTCTTGAAAGGTGAGCAGTTCTTC,CASSFLKGEQFF
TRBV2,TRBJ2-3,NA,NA,TGTGCCAGCAGAATAGGACGAGGGGGCACAGATACGCAGTATTTT,CASRIGRGGTDTQYF
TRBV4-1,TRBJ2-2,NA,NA,TGCGCCAGCAGCCCCCCTATTCGGAGTCTAGCCGGGAACACCGGGGAGCTGTTTTTT,CASSPPIRSLAGNTGELFF
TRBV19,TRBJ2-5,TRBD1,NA,TGTGCCAGTAGTACTCGACAGGGGGCGAGGGAGACCCAGTACTTC,CASSTRQGARETQYF
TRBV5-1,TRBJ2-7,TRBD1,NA,TGCGCCAGCAGGAGGTCCATTGTGGGGACAGGGGGTGTCGAAGACGAGCAGTACTTC,CASRRSIVGTGGVEDEQYF
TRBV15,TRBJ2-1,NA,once,TGTGCCACCAGACAAGGGTATGAGCAGTTCTTC,CATRQGYEQFF
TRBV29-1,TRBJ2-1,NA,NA,TGCAGCGCCTGGGGGTCCCTGAGGAATGAGCAGTTCTTC,CSAWGSLRNEQFF
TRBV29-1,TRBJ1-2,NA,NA,TGCAGCGTTGAAGATCCAGGCAGTAATGGCTACACCTTC,CSVEDPGSNGYTF
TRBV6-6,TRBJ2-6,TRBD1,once,TGTGCCAGCAACAGGGGCGCTGGGGCCAACGTCCTGACTTTC,CASNRGAGANVLTF
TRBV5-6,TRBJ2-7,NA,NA,TGTGCCAGCAGCTGGCGGACATATAGCAGCTCCTACGAGCAGTACTTC,CASSWRTYSSSYEQYF
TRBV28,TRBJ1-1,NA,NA,TGTGCCAGCAGCCTGGCGGGGACCTCAAAGGGGCGAGCTTTCTTT,CASSLAGTSKGRAFF
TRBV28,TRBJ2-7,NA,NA,TGTGCCACCCTGTCGCCTGAGGACGGCGAGCAGTACTTC,CATLSPEDGEQYF
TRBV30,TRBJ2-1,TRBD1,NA,TGTGCCTGGTCGCCCCGGGACAGGCAGTTCTTC,CAWSPRDRQFF
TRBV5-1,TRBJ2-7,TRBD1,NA,TGCGCCAGCAGTAGACAGGGCTACGAGCAGTACTTC,CASSRQGYEQYF
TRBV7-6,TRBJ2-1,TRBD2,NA,TGTGCCAGCAGCCAGCCTAGCGGGAGGGCCGGGGAGCAGTTCTTC,CASSQPSGRAGEQFF
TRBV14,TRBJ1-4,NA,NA,TGTGCCAGCAGCCAAGATCTCGCGAAACTGTTTTTT,CASSQDLAKLFF
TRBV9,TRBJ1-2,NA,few,TGTGCCAGCAGCGTAGACGCAGTCACCTATGGCTACACCTTC,CASSVDAVTYGYTF
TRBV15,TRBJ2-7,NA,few,TGTGCCACCAGCAGAGATCCCCCGACGCTCTCCTACGAGCAGTACTTC,CATSRDPPTLSYEQYF
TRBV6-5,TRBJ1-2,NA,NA,TGTGCCAGCAGTTACTCCCCCGGGGATGGCTACACCTTC,CASSYSPGDGYTF
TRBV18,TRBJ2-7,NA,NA,TGTGCCAGCTCACCCAGCTCCTACGAGCAGTACTTC,CASSPSSYEQYF
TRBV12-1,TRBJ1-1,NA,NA,TGTGCCAGCAGCGGAAACCGAACTAAAATGAACACTGAAGCTTTCTTT,CASSGNRTKMNTEAFF
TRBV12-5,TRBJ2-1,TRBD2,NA,TGTGCTAGTGGTCCCGGGGGGGCCTTTGAGCAGTTCTTC,CASGPGGAFEQFF
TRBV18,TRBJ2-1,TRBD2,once,TGTGCCAGCTCAAAGCCCGGGGGGAGCTCTACGAATGAGCAGTTCTTC,CASSKPGGSSTNEQFF
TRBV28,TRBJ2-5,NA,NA,TGTGCCATTACACCAGGTGGCCAAGAGACCCAGTACTTC,CAITPGGQETQYF
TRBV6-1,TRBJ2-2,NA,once,TGTGCCAGCAGATACAGCAGAACAAACACCGGGGAGCTGTTTTTT,CASRYSRTNTGELFF
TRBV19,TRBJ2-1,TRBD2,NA,TGTGCCAGTAGGCCTAGCGGGGGGAATGAGCAGTTCTTC,CASRPSGGNEQFF
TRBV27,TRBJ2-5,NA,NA,TGTGCCAGCTCGGGACCTCAAGAGACCCAGTACTTC,CASSGPQETQYF